Below, 25 T cell receptor beta chains from the same sample are listed, as sequenced in a study of blood T cells in healthy people across ages. A second 7 to 11 cycle PCR used barcoded and J-beta primers. One entry per CDR3 protein, called by TCRdb with MiXCR from the 5' RACE reads. The sample has over 1,500,000 distinct CDR3 sequences; 39% are singletons. The sequenced sample consisted of blood. These receptors were obtained from a human donor in good health.

This clonotype was counted between two and nine times. J is TRBJ2-3 and V is TRBV4-3, with 8 bases identical to TRBD2. V trimming: 1 base; J trimming: 0 bases; junction bases outside the gene matches: 3. The V gene's germline CDR1 is LGHNA and CDR2 YSLEER. The CDR3 covers 16 residues. The CDR3 nucleotides are TGCGCCAGCAGCCAAGGAGGCGGGGGGAGCACAGATACGCAGTATTTT. The encoded protein is CASSQGGGGSTDTQYF.

This clonotype was found a few times. V is TRBV12-5 and J is TRBJ1-2, with D possibly being TRBD1 (5 bases). Looked up from germline, CDR1 is LGHNT and CDR2 is FRNRAP. The CDR3 has 13 amino acids. Trimming stripped 9 bases from V and 5 bases from J, with 16 bases between. This CDR3 reads CASAPGAGYGYTF. The CDR3, as DNA: TGTGCTAGCGCGCCTGGGGCCGGTTATGGCTACACCTTC.

V usage is TRBV19 and J usage is TRBJ2-3; 7 nucleotides align to TRBD2. Trimming removed 2 bases from V and 8 bases from J; junction bases left unmatched: 4. The CDR3 totals 13 residues. Germline CDR1 LNHDA, CDR2 SQIVND (reference sequence). CDR3 sequence: CASSITSGGTQYF. In nucleotides, the CDR3 is TGTGCCAGTAGTATAACGTCGGGGGGTACGCAGTATTTT.

In DNA form, the CDR3 reads TGCAGCGTTGAAGAGGGCGGGGGAACCGACGAGCAGTACTTC. Its protein product is CSVEEGGGTDEQYF. V is TRBV29-1 and J is TRBJ2-7; 7 nucleotides line up with TRBD2. Germline V gene lookup returns CDR1 SQVTM and CDR2 ANQGSEA. V was clipped by 0 bases and J by 5 bases; unmatched bases: 7. CDR3 length: 14 amino acids.

The chain carries TRBV15 and TRBJ2-5; TRBD2 matches 9 bases. This CDR3 comprises 16 residues. CDR1 LNHNV and CDR2 YYDKDF come from the germline V gene (reference sequence). Trimming took 1 base from V and 5 from J; bases not matched to a gene: 8. As DNA, the CDR3 is TGTGCCACCAGCAGAGGGAAGCGGGGGGCAATTGAGACCCAGTACTTC. It codes for CATSRGKRGAIETQYF.

The V gene is TRBV4-3, the J gene TRBJ2-4; D not resolved. V gave up 0 bases and J gave up 13 bases, with 19 bases separating them. Germline values: CDR1 LGHNA, CDR2 YSLEER. This CDR3 has 15 residues. CDR3 nucleotide sequence: TGCGCCAGCAGCCAAGATCTTTTAGGATTCAATGAGCAGTACTTC. It is translated as CASSQDLLGFNEQYF.

This chain links TRBV6-2 or TRBV6-3 with TRBJ1-2; the match to TRBD1 covers 8 bases. This CDR3 has 14 amino acids. Unmatched junction bases numbered 13, after V lost 8 bases and J lost 8 bases. Germline CDR1 is MNHEY and CDR2 is SVGEGT. The CDR3, as DNA: TGTGCCAGCTCGCCGAGAGGGGACAGGAGGGGCTACACCTTC. It codes for CASSPRGDRRGYTF.

The genes are TRBV20-1 and TRBJ1-5, with 7 nucleotides matching TRBD1. The CDR3 runs 13 residues. Looked up from germline, CDR1 is DFQATT and CDR2 is SNEGSKA (reference sequence). V lost 6 bases, J lost 5 bases, and 7 bases stayed unmatched. The CDR3 DNA reads as TGCAGTGCAACCCAGGGACAGTATCAGCCCCAGCATTTT. As protein: CSATQGQYQPQHF.

This clonotype was detected a few times. This sequence joins TRBV29-1 and TRBJ2-6, with D maybe TRBD2 (6 bases). Germline CDR1 reads SQVTM; CDR2 reads ANQGSEA. This CDR3 has 15 amino acids. Deletions cut 6 bases from V and 4 bases from J, with 16 bases between. CDR3 coding DNA: TGCAGCGTCGGGGGACCACCCTTCGGGGCCAACGTCCTGACTTTC. The encoded protein is CSVGGPPFGANVLTF. The full variable domain, with the rest looked up from reference TRBV29-1 and TRBJ2-6, is SAVISQKPSRDICQRGTSLTIQCQVDSQVTMMFWYRQQPGQSLTLIATANQGSEATYESGFVIDKFPISRPNLTFSTLTVSNMSPEDSSIYLCSVGGPPFGANVLTFGAGSRLTVL.

This clonotype came up a few times. The chain employs TRBV4-3 and TRBJ2-2; D is unresolved. V was pared by 0 bases and J by 3 bases, with 14 bases between. The CDR3 consists of 17 residues. Germline loops: CDR1 LGHNA, CDR2 YSLEER. The chain's CDR3 is CASSQDLTGRYTGELFF. Here the CDR3 DNA reads TGCGCCAGCAGCCAAGATCTCACCGGGCGGTACACCGGGGAGCTGTTTTTT.

The table lists this clonotype with a few counts. The CDR3 nucleotides are TGTGCCAGCAGCGTCATCAACGAGCAGTACTTC. Translation gives CASSVINEQYF. The chain joins TRBV6-2 or TRBV6-3 to TRBJ2-7; D is undetermined. Germline V gene sequence: CDR1 MNHEY, CDR2 SVGEGT. The CDR3 is 11 amino acids. V was clipped by 6 bases and J by 5 bases, with 8 bases between them.

The gene calls are TRBV29-1 and TRBJ2-7; possible D gene TRBD1, 6 bases. CDR1 SQVTM and CDR2 ANQGSEA come from the germline V gene. Trimming took off 4 bases at V and 6 bases at J, with 22 bases between the two ends. The CDR3 contains 15 residues. The CDR3 loop reads CSVANTNRVSGEQYF. Written as DNA, the CDR3 is TGCAGCGTTGCCAATACTAACAGGGTTTCCGGCGAGCAGTACTTC.

This clonotype was found a few times. The chain carries TRBV20-1 and TRBJ2-5, with 10 bases matching TRBD2. Germline V gene sequence: CDR1 DFQATT, CDR2 SNEGSKA (reference sequence). This CDR3 is built from 15 residues. V was pared by 4 bases and J by 0 bases, with 5 bases of the junction left unmatched. CDR3 region: CSAKGSGGYQETQYF. The CDR3 DNA reads TGCAGTGCTAAGGGTAGCGGGGGGTACCAAGAGACCCAGTACTTC.

This clonotype was found many times. V usage is TRBV11-1 and J usage is TRBJ2-3; 15 bases map to TRBD2. Germline V gives CDR1 SGHAT, CDR2 FQDESV (reference sequence). Trimming removed 5 bases from V and 2 bases from J; junction bases left unmatched: 5. This CDR3 spans 17 amino acids. The CDR3 DNA reads TGTGCCAGCAGCCCCGGGACTAGCGGGGGGTACACAGATACGCAGTATTTT. Protein: CASSPGTSGGYTDTQYF. The whole variable domain, remainder taken from reference TRBV11-1 and TRBJ2-3, is EAEVAQSPRYKITEKSQAVAFWCDPISGHATLYWYRQILGQGPELLVQFQDESVVDDSQLPKDRFSAERLKGVDSTLKIQPAELGDSAMYLCASSPGTSGGYTDTQYFGPGTRLTVL.

The J gene is TRBJ2-2, the V gene TRBV4-2; either TRBD1 or TRBD2 may fit D (6 bases each). CDR3 length: 16 residues. Germline-derived CDR1 and CDR2 are LGHNA and YNFKEQ. Trimming stripped 1 base from V and 5 bases from J, with 14 bases between. The CDR3 DNA is TGTGCCAGCAGCCAAGCGCGAGGGGGGATAACCGGGGAGCTGTTTTTT. Its translation is CASSQARGGITGELFF.

This clonotype was found many times. CDR3 DNA: TGTGCCAGCAGTGAATCAGGGAATGAGCAGTTCTTC. Translated, it gives CASSESGNEQFF. The V and J genes are TRBV2 and TRBJ2-1, with D perhaps TRBD1 (5 bases). The CDR3 is made up of 12 amino acids. The germline V and J ends were trimmed by 2 bases and 7 bases, with 6 bases remaining between them. CDR1 and CDR2 (germline): SNHLY, FYNNEI. The whole variable domain, filled in from reference TRBV2 and TRBJ2-1, reads EPEVTQTPSHQVTQMGQEVILRCVPISNHLYFYWYRQILGQKVEFLVSFYNNEISEKSEIFDDQFSVERPDGSNFTLKIRSTKLEDSAMYFCASSESGNEQFFGPGTRLTVL.

Only a few counts were recorded for this clonotype. The chain joins TRBV28 to TRBJ2-7, with 7 positions matching TRBD1. Per the germline V gene, CDR1 is MDHEN and CDR2 is SYDVKM. The V and J ends lost 7 bases and 0 bases, in that order; junction bases with no gene match: 6. The CDR3 runs to 14 residues. The CDR3 sequence is CASIKQGSSYEQYF. DNA for the CDR3: TGTGCCAGCATTAAACAGGGGAGCTCCTACGAGCAGTACTTC.

The chain recombines TRBV6-6 with TRBJ1-5, with D possibly TRBD1 on 5 matching bases. The V gene's germline CDR1 is MNHNY and CDR2 SVGAGI (reference sequence). Trimming cost V 10 bases and J 5 bases, with 15 bases left between them. There are 13 residues in the CDR3. Here the CDR3 DNA reads TGTGCCATGGCCTGGGGGGTTTATCAGCCCCAGCATTTT. This translates into CAMAWGVYQPQHF.

This clonotype came up a few times. The rearrangement joins TRBV10-3 to TRBJ1-4, with a tentative D call TRBD1 (5 bases). CDR3 length: 14 residues. Germline V CDR1 and CDR2: ENHRY, SYGVKD. Trimming pared 3 bases from V and 8 bases from J, leaving 13 bases between. The CDR3 DNA reads TGTGCCATCAGTGATGGGGGAGGAGGAGAAAAACTGTTTTTT. The encoded protein is CAISDGGGGEKLFF.

The chain recombines TRBV7-2 with TRBJ2-3; D may be TRBD1 (6 bases). Germline CDR1 SGHTA, CDR2 FQGNSA. The ends were cut back, 10 bases at V and 2 bases at J, with 22 bases in the middle. CDR3 length: 16 amino acids. CDR3 nucleotide sequence: TGTGCCACCAGGGGACCGGTGGATCCCCCCACAGATACGCAGTATTTT. This encodes CATRGPVDPPTDTQYF.

The chain recombines TRBV18 with TRBJ1-1; D not certain. CDR3 length: 13 residues. The germline V gene encodes CDR1 KGHSH and CDR2 LQKENI. The germline V and J ends were trimmed by 5 bases and 1 base, with 8 bases remaining between them. The CDR3 loop is CASSWVQNTEAFF. CDR3 DNA sequence: TGTGCCAGCTCATGGGTACAGAACACTGAAGCTTTCTTT.

In DNA, the CDR3 is TGTGCCAGCGAGAGACAGGGGAGAGAGGAAAAACTGTTTTTT. Translated, it gives CASERQGREEKLFF. V usage is TRBV13 and J usage is TRBJ1-4; 8 nucleotides line up with TRBD1. V gave up 8 bases and J gave up 8 bases; unmatched junction bases: 10. Germline CDR1 reads PRHDT; CDR2 reads FYEKMQ (reference sequence). The CDR3 consists of 14 residues.

The chain links TRBV29-1 to TRBJ1-1; weak D call: TRBD1 (6 bases). Germline V gene lookup returns CDR1 SQVTM and CDR2 ANQGSEA. The CDR3 has 13 amino acids. Between the trimmed V and J ends, which lost 1 base and 3 bases, there was a span of 9 bases. CDR3 sequence (DNA): TGCAGCGTTGAAGCGGGGGCGGACACTGAAGCTTTCTTT. It specifies CSVEAGADTEAFF.

The chain recombines TRBV4-3 with TRBJ2-3, with a weak D call TRBD1 (6 bases). CDR1 and CDR2 (germline): LGHNA, YSLEER. This CDR3 comprises 15 residues. Trimming removed 0 bases from V and 11 bases from J, with 18 bases in between. The CDR3 protein is CASSQEGQTTRQQYF. The CDR3, as DNA: TGCGCCAGCAGCCAAGAGGGACAAACGACGCGACAGCAGTATTTT.

The V and J genes are TRBV7-8 and TRBJ2-1; D possibly corresponds to TRBD2 (5 bases). V was pared by 5 bases and J by 0 bases, with 17 bases between. Germline values: CDR1 SGHVS, CDR2 FQNEAQ. This CDR3 comprises 17 residues. Here the CDR3 DNA reads TGTGCCAGCAGCCCGTACTCTGGACTGAGCTCCTACAATGAGCAGTTCTTC. Translation gives CASSPYSGLSSYNEQFF.